This TCR beta chain was retrieved from a study of cytotoxic CD8 clonotypes in ibrutinib-treated CLL. In this sample, this clone turned up a few times. Its antigen is not known. Points from the study as a whole: Clonality was elevated at ibrutinib response and had returned toward baseline at progression. A difference in sampling times existed between sustained-remission and progressing patients.

The assay was immunoSEQ multiplex PCR, and TCRdb's table has in-frame clones only and misses some. In the table there are around 200,000 clones, around 70% of which are singletons. CDR1 MNHEY and CDR2 SMNVEV come from the germline V gene (reference sequence). The CDR3 has 17 amino acids. Trimming took 2 bases from V and 7 from J; bases not matched to a gene: 13. The chain links TRBV27 to TRBJ2-1, with TRBD2 matching over 8 bases. This receptor was identified in a human donor with chronic lymphocytic leukemia. This specimen was PBMCs, taken after 12 months of ibrutinib treatment. The CDR3 sequence is CASSLGIAGSTRNEQFF. CDR3 coding DNA: TGTGCCAGCAGTTTAGGGATAGCGGGAAGTACGAGGAATGAGCAGTTCTTC.